A single sample is the source of the 20 T cell receptor beta chains below, sequenced in a study of T cells after yellow fever vaccination. TCRdb re-called the 5' RACE reads through MiXCR, storing one row per CDR3 protein. The data show just under 600,000 distinct CDR3 sequences, approximately 13% seen once. This specimen consisted of PBMCs, obtained on the day of the yellow fever booster vaccination. Receptor source: a man younger than 40 who received the YFV17D yellow fever vaccine.

This clonotype was detected only a few times. The chain combines TRBV7-2 with TRBJ2-1; D is possibly TRBD2 (6 bases). V was cut by 4 bases and J by 5 bases, with 15 bases left in between. The germline V gene has CDR1 SGHTA and CDR2 FQGNSA. CDR3 length equals 15 residues. The CDR3 DNA reads as TGTGCCAGCAGCTCCCAGGCGGGGTACAACAATGAGCAGTTCTTC. Protein sequence: CASSSQAGYNNEQFF.

This clonotype appeared a few times. The chain links TRBV5-1 to TRBJ2-2, with 7 nucleotides matching TRBD2. The germline V gene has CDR1 SGHRS and CDR2 YFSETQ. Trimming at V came to 0 bases and at J to 1 base, leaving 6 bases not matched to a gene. The CDR3 spans 17 residues. The CDR3 reads CASSLVSSGLNTGELFF. CDR3 nucleotides: TGCGCCAGCAGCTTGGTTAGTAGCGGGCTGAACACCGGGGAGCTGTTTTTT.

As to this clonotype: One end of the junction is discordant with germline, which a read error may explain. This chain joins TRBV20-1 and TRBJ2-1; 9 nucleotides line up with TRBD2. This CDR3 is built from 15 residues. From germline, CDR1 is DFQATT and CDR2 SNEGSKA (reference sequence). The CDR3 DNA reads TGCTGTGCTAGAGATCCTAGCGGGACAAGGAATGAGCAGTTCTTC. Amino acids: CCARDPSGTRNEQFF.

This clonotype was seen ten or more times. The genes are TRBV4-3 and TRBJ1-4, with a possible D match to TRBD1 (6 bases). This CDR3 region has 16 residues. The V and J ends lost 1 base and 7 bases respectively, with 16 bases between them. Germline V gene data show CDR1 as LGHNA and CDR2 as YSLEER. The CDR3 loop is CASSQVGGRTGEKLFF. DNA for the CDR3: TGCGCCAGCAGCCAAGTTGGGGGGCGGACCGGTGAAAAACTGTTTTTT.

The chain recombines TRBV5-4 with TRBJ2-1; 8 positions match TRBD1. The CDR3 spans 13 residues. Germline V lookup: CDR1 SGHNT, CDR2 YYREEE (reference sequence). Trimming removed 4 bases from V and 7 bases from J; junction bases left unmatched: 4. The CDR3 coding sequence is TGTGCCAGCAGCGGACAGGGAAGAAATGAGCAGTTCTTC. Its protein is CASSGQGRNEQFF.

This clonotype was seen a few times. V usage is TRBV20-1 and J usage is TRBJ2-5; 9 positions agree with TRBD1. Germline lookup yields CDR1 DFQATT and CDR2 SNEGSKA (reference sequence). J gave up 6 bases and V 6 bases, and 11 bases lay outside the gene matches. CDR3 length: 14 amino acids. CDR3 amino acids: CSANWGQGIQTQYF. CDR3 coding DNA: TGCAGTGCCAATTGGGGACAGGGTATACAGACCCAGTACTTC.

The rearrangement uses TRBV6-6 and TRBJ2-1; D may be TRBD2 (6 bases). V lost 6 bases to trimming and J lost 4 bases, with 10 bases between them. This CDR3 comprises 13 residues. Germline V CDR1 and CDR2: MNHNY, SVGAGI (reference sequence). CDR3 region: CASRGGLYNEQFF. CDR3 bases: TGTGCCAGCAGGGGGGGACTTTACAATGAGCAGTTCTTC.

This clonotype has just a few counts. This chain uses TRBV18 with TRBJ1-1; 8 nucleotides match TRBD1. This CDR3 has 14 residues. V was pared by 6 bases and J by 5 bases, with 8 bases of the junction left unmatched. Per germline, CDR1 KGHSH and CDR2 LQKENI. CDR3 sequence: CASSYDRGSTEAFF. As DNA, the CDR3 is TGTGCCAGCTCTTACGACAGGGGTAGTACTGAAGCTTTCTTT.

This clonotype has just a few counts. This rearrangement joins TRBV4-1 to TRBJ2-5, with 10 bases that match TRBD2. Germline CDR1 and CDR2: MGHRA and YSYEKL. Trimming removed 0 bases from V and 5 bases from J; junction bases left unmatched: 9. The CDR3 totals 17 residues. CDR3 in amino acids: CASSQEPLAGTGETQYF. The CDR3 nucleotides read TGCGCCAGCAGCCAAGAGCCACTAGCGGGAACGGGGGAGACCCAGTACTTC.

This clonotype showed up just a few times. The chain uses TRBV9 and TRBJ2-7; 13 bases are shared with TRBD2. Trimming removed 0 bases from V and 2 bases from J; junction bases left unmatched: 5. The CDR3 is 17 amino acids. CDR1 and CDR2 from the germline V gene are SGDLS and YYNGEE. The CDR3 protein is CASSVGAGTSGAYEQYF. CDR3 nucleotides: TGTGCCAGCAGCGTAGGCGCAGGGACTAGCGGGGCCTACGAGCAGTACTTC.

V and J are TRBV30 and TRBJ1-2; D remains ambiguous. This CDR3 spans 14 amino acids. V was shortened by 5 bases and J by 0 bases, with 13 bases between the two germline ends. Per the germline V gene, CDR1 is GTSNPN and CDR2 is SVGIG (reference sequence). The CDR3 protein is CAWVQQTTNYGYTF. CDR3 DNA: TGTGCCTGGGTACAGCAGACTACTAACTATGGCTACACCTTC.

With regard to this clonotype: The junction shows a germline mismatch at one end, possibly a read error. The chain couples TRBV3-1 to TRBJ1-6, with D perhaps TRBD1 (5 bases). The CDR3 has 13 residues. Germline CDR1 is LGHDT and CDR2 is YNNKEL (reference sequence). Here the CDR3 reads CASTQKSGTFLHF. The CDR3 nucleotides are TGTGCCAGCACCCAAAAATCCGGGACGTTCCTACACTTT.

The V gene is TRBV5-6, the J gene TRBJ2-4, with D unclear. The CDR3 is 12 amino acids. V lost 0 bases and J lost 15, with 13 bases in between. Germline V CDR1 and CDR2: SGHDT, YYEEEE. The CDR3 region is CASSLGVAPRYF. The CDR3 region has the DNA TGTGCCAGCAGCTTGGGAGTGGCCCCGAGGTACTTC. The whole variable domain, filled in from reference TRBV5-6 and TRBJ2-4, reads DAGVTQSPTHLIKTRGQQVTLRCSPKSGHDTVSWYQQALGQGPQFIFQYYEEEERQRGNFPDRFSGHQFPNYSSELNVNALLLGDSALYLCASSLGVAPRYFGAGTRLSVL.

This clonotype has more than one count but fewer than ten. The V call is TRBV20-1, the J call TRBJ2-5; TRBD2 might be the D (6 bases). Germline CDR1 reads DFQATT; CDR2 reads SNEGSKA (reference sequence). The CDR3 has 13 amino acids. V lost 6 bases and J 7 bases, leaving 18 bases between the germline ends. The CDR3 sequence: CSARDSSVGTQYF. The CDR3 bases are TGCAGTGCGCGGGACTCCTCGGTTGGGACCCAGTACTTC.

This clonotype has a handful of counts. V usage is TRBV20-1 and J usage is TRBJ2-2; 9 bases are shared with TRBD1. From germline, CDR1 is DFQATT and CDR2 SNEGSKA (reference sequence). The CDR3 covers 14 residues. Losses at the gene ends were 5 bases for V and 5 bases for J; bases not matched to a gene: 6. The CDR3 sequence: CSASTGGWTGELFF. In nucleotides, the CDR3 is TGCAGTGCTTCAACAGGGGGCTGGACCGGGGAGCTGTTTTTT.

The chain uses TRBV29-1 and TRBJ2-3; D unresolved. V lost 5 bases and J lost 4, with 1 base in between. The CDR3 is made up of 9 amino acids. Germline CDR1 and CDR2: SQVTM and ANQGSEA. DNA for the CDR3: TGCAGCGTTTCAGATACGCAGTATTTT. Translated, it gives CSVSDTQYF.

This chain uses TRBV11-2 with TRBJ2-1; TRBD2 aligns across 8 bases. CDR3 length: 17 amino acids. CDR1 is SGHAT, CDR2 FQNNGV, per germline. V trimming: 3 bases; J trimming: 8 bases; junction bases outside the gene matches: 15. The CDR3 reads CASSFTRGTSLPHEQFF. The CDR3, as DNA: TGTGCCAGCAGCTTCACGCGTGGGACTAGTCTCCCCCATGAGCAGTTCTTC.

This clonotype was recorded a few times. The V call is TRBV29-1, the J call TRBJ1-2; weak D call: TRBD1 (6 bases). Germline-derived CDR1 and CDR2 are SQVTM and ANQGSEA. This CDR3 contains 13 residues. Trimming shortened V by 4 bases and J by 4 bases, and 13 bases separated the two germline ends. The CDR3 here is CSVGGGEGYGYTF. The CDR3 DNA follows: TGCAGCGTTGGAGGGGGGGAGGGCTATGGCTACACCTTC.

The chain carries TRBV7-8 and TRBJ2-7; 8 bases match TRBD2. Germline assignment: CDR1 SGHVS and CDR2 FQNEAQ. This CDR3 has 15 amino acids. Trimming at V came to 3 bases and at J to 2 bases, leaving 6 bases not matched to a gene. CDR3 sequence (DNA): TGTGCCAGCAGCTTTCTCGCGGGAGGAGCCTACGAGCAGTACTTC. It codes for CASSFLAGGAYEQYF.

The V call is TRBV12-3 or TRBV12-4, the J call TRBJ2-5; D is undetermined. Trimming cost V 4 bases and J 1 base, with 13 bases left between them. This CDR3 contains 15 residues. Here the CDR3 DNA reads TGTGCCAGCAGTTCTCTGGCCGCCGCCCAAGAGACCCAGTACTTC. Amino acids: CASSSLAAAQETQYF.